This TCR beta chain was profiled in a study of neoadjuvant anti-PD-1 for oral cavity cancer. Overall study context: Non-progressing patients received a fourth nivolumab dose near day 43, then surgery on days 50-56.

This CDR3 is 15 amino acids long. Looked up from germline, CDR1 is MNHEY and CDR2 is SVGAGI. V lost 5 bases, J lost 0 bases, and 11 bases lay in between. PBMCs were not maintained or expanded in culture before analysis. The data were produced by immunoSEQ multiplex PCR, yet TCRdb's version contains in-frame clones alone and is incomplete. The data show tens of thousands of clones, about 83% seen once. The sample was PBMCs, taken before nivolumab (anti-PD-1) treatment. This receptor was obtained from a person between 40 and 85 years old with oral cavity squamous cell carcinoma. The V and J genes are TRBV6-5 and TRBJ1-3, with a tentative D call TRBD1 (5 bases). The CDR3 DNA sequence: TGTGCCAGCAGTAGGGACTTCAGCTCTGGAAACACCATATATTTT. Its translation: CASSRDFSSGNTIYF.